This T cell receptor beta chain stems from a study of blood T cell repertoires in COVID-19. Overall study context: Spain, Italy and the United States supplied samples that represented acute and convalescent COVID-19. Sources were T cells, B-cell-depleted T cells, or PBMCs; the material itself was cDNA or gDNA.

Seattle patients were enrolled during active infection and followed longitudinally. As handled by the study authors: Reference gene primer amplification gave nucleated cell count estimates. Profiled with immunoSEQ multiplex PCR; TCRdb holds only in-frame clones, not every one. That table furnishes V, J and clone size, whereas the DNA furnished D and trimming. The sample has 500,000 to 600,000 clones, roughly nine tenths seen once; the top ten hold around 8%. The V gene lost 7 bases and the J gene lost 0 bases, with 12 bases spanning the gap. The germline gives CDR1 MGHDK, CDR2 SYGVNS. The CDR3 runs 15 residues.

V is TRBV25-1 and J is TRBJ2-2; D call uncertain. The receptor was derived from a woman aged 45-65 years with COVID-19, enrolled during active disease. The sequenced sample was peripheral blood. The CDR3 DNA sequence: TGTGCCAGCACCTACGGCGGAGCGAACACCGGGGAGCTGTTTTTT. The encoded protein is CASTYGGANTGELFF. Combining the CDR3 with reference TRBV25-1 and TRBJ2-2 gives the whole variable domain EADIYQTPRYLVIGTGKKITLECSQTMGHDKMYWYQQDPGMELHLIHYSYGVNSTEKGDLSSESTVSRIRTEHFPLTLESARPSHTSQYLCASTYGGANTGELFFGEGSRLTVL.